Shown below are 22 T cell receptor beta chains from a single sample sequenced in a study of OX40 agonist ivuxolimab in advanced cancers. Profiling relied on immunoSEQ multiplex PCR, and the TCRdb table lists in-frame clones only, not all of them. The table shows tens of thousands of clones, with 92% occurring only once. The sequencing here drew on CD4+ or CD8+ T cells sorted from blood, taken in a trial of the OX40 agonist ivuxolimab. These receptors were obtained from an adult with an advanced solid tumor such as melanoma, head and neck, liver or kidney cancer.

This rearrangement joins TRBV19 to TRBJ2-1; perhaps TRBD1 as D (6 bases). The CDR3 sequence is 17 residues long. The ends were cut back, 3 bases at V and 5 bases at J, with 20 bases in the middle. Germline CDR1 and CDR2: LNHDA and SQIVND (reference sequence). The CDR3 DNA is TGTGCCAGTAGTATCCTGGGCGTGGGGGCAGGAAACAATGAGCAGTTCTTC. This gives the protein CASSILGVGAGNNEQFF. Variable domain in full (rest from reference TRBV19 and TRBJ2-1): DGGITQSPKYLFRKEGQNVTLSCEQNLNHDAMYWYRQDPGQGLRLIYYSQIVNDFQKGDIAEGYSVSREKKESFPLTVTSAQKNPTAFYLCASSILGVGAGNNEQFFGPGTRLTVL.

For the CDR3, the DNA is TGTGCCAGCAGCCCATGGGAGACCGGGGAGCTGTTTTTT. This sequence encodes CASSPWETGELFF. This sequence joins TRBV7-9 and TRBJ2-2; D is possibly TRBD2 (5 bases). This CDR3 is built from 13 residues. The V gene lost 5 bases and the J gene lost 5 bases, with 9 bases spanning the gap. The germline V gene has CDR1 SEHNR and CDR2 FQNEAQ (reference sequence).

The chain couples TRBV27 to TRBJ1-4; D is ambiguous. CDR3 length equals 14 residues. V was pared by 6 bases and J by 4 bases, with 12 bases between. Germline V CDR1 and CDR2: MNHEY, SMNVEV (reference sequence). CDR3 region: CASSDELDNEKLFF. The DNA of the CDR3 is TGTGCCAGCAGCGACGAGCTGGATAATGAAAAACTGTTTTTT.

This chain links TRBV5-1 with TRBJ2-3, with unresolved D. The CDR3 sequence is 15 residues long. Between the trimmed V and J ends, which lost 4 bases and 4 bases, there was a span of 16 bases. Germline V gives CDR1 SGHRS, CDR2 YFSETQ. DNA for the CDR3: TGCGCCAGCAGCACCGACCTCCCGGGCCCAGATACGCAGTATTTT. Its protein is CASSTDLPGPDTQYF.

The J gene is TRBJ2-1, the V gene TRBV5-6; TRBD2 aligns across 8 bases. Germline CDR1 reads SGHDT; CDR2 reads YYEEEE. This CDR3 has 16 residues. V was pared by 4 bases and J by 5 bases, with 11 bases of the junction left unmatched. DNA for the CDR3: TGTGCCAGCAGCCCCGCGCAGCGGGAGATGCACAATGAGCAGTTCTTC. Protein product: CASSPAQREMHNEQFF.

The rearrangement uses TRBV6-6 and TRBJ2-5, with TRBD1 matching over 7 bases. There are 14 residues in the CDR3. J lost 5 bases, V lost 5 bases, and 8 bases had no gene match. The germline V gene encodes CDR1 MNHNY and CDR2 SVGAGI (reference sequence). The CDR3 here is CASSPGQVRETQYF. The CDR3 region has the DNA TGTGCCAGCAGTCCCGGACAGGTGCGCGAGACCCAGTACTTC.

The chain uses TRBV6-5 and TRBJ2-1; D remains ambiguous. The V and J ends lost 1 base and 7 bases respectively, with 11 bases between them. The CDR3 sequence is 14 residues long. CDR1 MNHEY and CDR2 SVGAGI come from the germline V gene. CDR3: CASSYLYPGNEQFF. In DNA form, the CDR3 reads TGTGCCAGCAGTTACTTGTATCCCGGGAATGAGCAGTTCTTC.

The gene calls are TRBV7-9 and TRBJ1-1; D unclear. The CDR3 runs to 16 residues. V gave up 10 bases and J gave up 1 base, with 22 bases separating them. The germline CDR1 and CDR2 sequences are SEHNR and FQNEAQ (reference sequence). The CDR3: CATSTANGGPNTEAFF. Written as DNA, the CDR3 is TGTGCCACTTCGACGGCCAACGGAGGCCCGAACACTGAAGCTTTCTTT.

The sample holds one count of this clone. The J gene is TRBJ2-3, the V gene TRBV28; TRBD2 is a possible D gene (6 bases). Trimming stripped 4 bases from V and 2 bases from J, with 16 bases between. Germline lookup yields CDR1 MDHEN and CDR2 SYDVKM. The CDR3 sequence is 16 residues long. CDR3 in amino acids: CASSSPRAGLTDTQYF. DNA of the CDR3: TGTGCCAGCAGTTCCCCCCGCGCGGGGCTCACAGATACGCAGTATTTT.

The chain has TRBV7-8 and TRBJ2-7, with D unresolved. Germline V CDR1 and CDR2: SGHVS, FQNEAQ. The CDR3 sequence is 13 residues long. V lost 5 bases and J lost 1, with 9 bases in between. In DNA form, the CDR3 reads TGTGCCAGCAGCCTAGACACTTCCTACGAGCAGTACTTC. It codes for CASSLDTSYEQYF.

V gene TRBV27 combines with J gene TRBJ2-2, with unresolved D. Germline V gene data show CDR1 as MNHEY and CDR2 as SMNVEV (reference sequence). V dropped 2 bases and J dropped 3 bases, with 7 bases sitting between them. CDR3 size: 14 residues. CDR3 coding DNA: TGTGCCAGCAGTTTAGCCACCTACACCGGGGAGCTGTTTTTT. Translation gives CASSLATYTGELFF.

This rearrangement joins TRBV28 to TRBJ2-7; 7 bases agree with TRBD1. The CDR3 runs 15 residues. V shed 2 bases, J shed 2 bases, and the junction held 6 bases outside the gene matches. The V gene's germline CDR1 is MDHEN and CDR2 SYDVKM. The CDR3 region has the DNA TGTGCCAGCAGTTTAATTTTCGGGACAGCCTACGAGCAGTACTTC. Its translation: CASSLIFGTAYEQYF.

The chain has TRBV29-1 and TRBJ2-7; possible D gene TRBD1, 5 bases. The CDR3 spans 13 residues. Trimming pared 4 bases from V and 2 bases from J, leaving 12 bases between. Germline V lookup: CDR1 SQVTM, CDR2 ANQGSEA. The CDR3 region is CSVGEAGPYEQYF. The CDR3 DNA reads as TGCAGCGTTGGTGAGGCAGGGCCCTACGAGCAGTACTTC.

The chain links TRBV6-1 to TRBJ2-3; 8 bases agree with TRBD2. Germline CDR1 MNHNS, CDR2 SASEGT. V was clipped by 4 bases and J by 5 bases; unmatched bases: 5. The CDR3 spans 14 residues. CDR3: CASSGAGAVDTQYF. The CDR3 DNA is TGTGCCAGCAGTGGAGCGGGAGCCGTAGATACGCAGTATTTT.

The genes are TRBV5-4 and TRBJ2-5; 8 positions match TRBD2. In germline, CDR1 is SGHNT, CDR2 YYREEE (reference sequence). This CDR3 is built from 14 residues. Germline trimming cut 4 bases from V and 3 bases from J; bases unmatched to any gene: 5. CDR3 nucleotide sequence: TGTGCCAGCAGCCAGGGACTAGATAAAGAGACCCAGTACTTC. Its translation: CASSQGLDKETQYF. The full variable domain, rest sourced from reference TRBV5-4 and TRBJ2-5, is ETGVTQSPTHLIKTRGQQVTLRCSSQSGHNTVSWYQQALGQGPQFIFQYYREEENGRGNFPPRFSGLQFPNYSSELNVNALELDDSALYLCASSQGLDKETQYFGPGTRLLVL.

The chain combines TRBV11-2 with TRBJ2-7; tentatively, D is TRBD2 (6 bases). CDR3 length: 13 residues. Trimming shortened V by 5 bases and J by 3 bases, and 11 bases separated the two germline ends. Germline V gene data show CDR1 as SGHAT and CDR2 as FQNNGV. In DNA form, the CDR3 reads TGTGCCAGCAGCCCGCCGGGGGTCTACGAGCAGTACTTC. Translation gives CASSPPGVYEQYF.

This chain links TRBV28 with TRBJ1-4; D not resolved. The length of the CDR3 is 13 residues. With 3 bases removed from V and 8 bases from J, the gap between germline ends came to 10 bases. CDR1 is MDHEN, CDR2 SYDVKM, per germline. CDR3 nucleotides: TGTGCCAGCAGTTTTACCGGTCGCGAAAAACTGTTTTTT. It specifies CASSFTGREKLFF.

This sequence joins TRBV2 and TRBJ2-3, with 11 bases lining up with TRBD2. Germline CDR1 reads SNHLY; CDR2 reads FYNNEI. V lost 1 base, J lost 5 bases, and 5 bases stayed unmatched. The CDR3 runs to 16 residues. Here the CDR3 reads CASSEGLAGRLDTQYF. The CDR3 DNA sequence: TGTGCCAGCAGTGAAGGACTAGCGGGAAGGCTAGATACGCAGTATTTT.

This sequence joins TRBV27 and TRBJ2-1; D gene unclear. This CDR3 region has 14 residues. CDR1 and CDR2 (germline): MNHEY, SMNVEV (reference sequence). The germline V and J ends were trimmed by 2 bases and 2 bases, with 7 bases remaining between them. Here the CDR3 reads CASSLAATYNEQFF. CDR3 sequence (DNA): TGTGCCAGCAGTTTAGCGGCCACCTACAATGAGCAGTTCTTC.

The chain is built from TRBV27 and TRBJ2-7, with D possibly TRBD1 on 6 matching bases. Trimming took off 3 bases at V and 0 bases at J, with 12 bases between the two ends. The CDR3 is made up of 15 amino acids. Germline assignment: CDR1 MNHEY and CDR2 SMNVEV (reference sequence). CDR3 amino acids: CASSFSQGFSYEQYF. The CDR3 DNA reads TGTGCCAGCAGTTTTTCCCAGGGGTTCTCCTACGAGCAGTACTTC.

J is TRBJ2-1 and V is TRBV2, with 10 bases fitting TRBD2. Trimming at V came to 8 bases and at J to 10 bases, leaving 8 bases not matched to a gene. The germline CDR1 and CDR2 sequences are SNHLY and FYNNEI. There are 13 residues in the CDR3. The CDR3 nucleotides are TGTGCCAGCGGTTTCAGCGGGGGGGCGGAGCAGTTCTTC. This encodes CASGFSGGAEQFF.

J is TRBJ1-1 and V is TRBV19; tentatively, D is TRBD1 (5 bases). V lost 6 bases to trimming and J lost 4 bases, with 9 bases between them. The CDR3 consists of 12 residues. Germline CDR1 reads LNHDA; CDR2 reads SQIVND (reference sequence). CDR3 in DNA: TGTGCCAGTAGGTTGGGACCCACTGAAGCTTTCTTT. Translated, it gives CASRLGPTEAFF.